This T cell receptor beta chain is from a study of T cell repertoires in ileal Crohn's disease. This clone was observed once. Its antigen is unidentified. Included were adult ileal or ileocolonic Crohn's patients indicated for ileocolonic resection. Study conclusions and caveats: Clonal expansions were more frequent in active smokers than non-smokers at surgery.

The ends lost 5 bases at V and 5 bases at J; junction bases unmatched: 9. Germline values: CDR1 SGHAT, CDR2 FQNNGV. CDR3 length equals 17 residues. Only in-frame clones appear in the TCRdb table, and some are missing; sequencing was by immunoSEQ multiplex PCR. The sample lists roughly 9,600 clones; 76% were seen once. The rearrangement links TRBV11-2 to TRBJ2-3; 14 bases line up with TRBD2. The receptor comes from an adult with Crohn's disease. Material: ileal tissue. CDR3 in DNA: TGTGCCAGCAGCCAAGGGACTAGCGGGGGTGGAGGAGATACGCAGTATTTT. Translating gives CASSQGTSGGGGDTQYF. Supplemented by reference TRBV11-2 and TRBJ2-3, the full variable domain reads EAGVAQSPRYKIIEKRQSVAFWCNPISGHATLYWYQQILGQGPKLLIQFQNNGVVDDSQLPKDRFSAERLKGVDSTLKIQPAKLEDSAVYLCASSQGTSGGGGDTQYFGPGTRLTVL.